Presented here are 20 T cell receptor beta chains from one specimen sequenced in a study of molecular identifiers for immune sequencing clone quantification (dated by TCRdb to the late 2010s). Receptor libraries were prepared by PCR. The reads were generated on a NextSeq 500. TCRdb reworked the public reads: Q25 trimming with fastp, MiXCR clone assembly, productive beta chains retained. Records with the same CDR3 protein are collapsed into one entry carrying the most frequent genes and DNA. This sample holds about 320,000 distinct CDR3 sequences; roughly a quarter were observed only once. 0.7% to 0.95% of the sample goes to the ten largest clones. Material: naive CD8+ T cells from blood, with Jurkat cell RNA spiked in. Interpreted using the paper, the cell subset or site label stands for: FACS-sorted CD8+CD4-CCR7+CD45RA+ naive T cells. Receptors were obtained from a human donor in good health. Some libraries in this study had Jurkat cell RNA spiked in.

This clonotype was detected a few times. The genes are TRBV19 and TRBJ2-5, with 8 positions matching TRBD1. Looked up from germline, CDR1 is LNHDA and CDR2 is SQIVND (reference sequence). The CDR3 has 15 amino acids. With 4 bases clipped from V and 2 bases from J, the junction kept 6 bases outside the gene matches. CDR3 in amino acids: CASSSRGPGQETQYF. The CDR3 nucleotides read TGTGCCAGTAGTAGCAGGGGGCCCGGTCAAGAGACCCAGTACTTC.

This clonotype was seen repeatedly, ten times or more. The V and J genes are TRBV7-9 and TRBJ2-7; D not certain. The CDR3 is 14 residues long. The V gene's germline CDR1 is SEHNR and CDR2 FQNEAQ (reference sequence). The V end was cut by 0 bases, the J end by 2 bases, with 8 bases between. The CDR3 DNA reads TGTGCCAGCAGCTTAGCAAACTCCCCCTACGAGCAGTACTTC. This encodes CASSLANSPYEQYF.

Note on this clonotype: A read error is possible here, since a much larger clone lies one base away. V gene TRBV5-3 combines with J gene TRBJ2-3; D might be TRBD1 (6 bases). TRBV5-3 is an open reading frame whose function is uncertain. The CDR3 spans 15 residues. The chain's CDR3 is CASSLSLRGADTQYF. The CDR3 bases are TGTGCCAGCAGCTTGTCCCTCAGGGGCGCAGATACGCAGTATTTT.

Of note for this clonotype: A read error is likely, as this CDR3 ends without the conserved phenylalanine or tryptophan. The rearrangement uses TRBV4-1 and TRBJ1-1; D not certain. This CDR3 is 17 amino acids long. Germline-derived CDR1 and CDR2 are MGHRA and YSYEKL. V lost 5 bases and J lost 3, with 22 bases in between. CDR3 bases: TGCGCCAGCAGCTCCGCAAGAGGAGGGAGAAGGGACACTGAAGCTTTCCTT. Protein product: CASSSARGGRRDTEAFL.

This clonotype was counted at least ten times. V gene TRBV29-1 combines with J gene TRBJ2-7, with 7 bases aligning to TRBD1. Germline CDR1 is SQVTM and CDR2 is ANQGSEA. V lost 1 base to trimming and J lost 0 bases; unmatched junction nucleotides: 6. The CDR3 is 15 residues long. As DNA, the CDR3 is TGCAGCGTTGAAGTCCCGGGACAGAGCTCCTACGAGCAGTACTTC. This encodes CSVEVPGQSSYEQYF.

There are many counts of this clonotype. The genes are TRBV9 and TRBJ2-5; 8 bases match TRBD2. Germline V CDR1 and CDR2: SGDLS, YYNGEE. The CDR3 is 14 residues long. The V and J ends lost 4 bases and 3 bases, in that order; junction bases with no gene match: 5. CDR3 residues: CASSQTGLEETQYF. The CDR3 DNA is TGTGCCAGCAGCCAAACGGGACTAGAAGAGACCCAGTACTTC.

This clonotype was recorded many times. At one end, the junction sequence differs from germline, possibly due to a read error. The chain is built from TRBV6-2 or TRBV6-3 and TRBJ1-1; D unclear. The CDR3 length is 13 residues. Germline CDR1 is MNHEY and CDR2 is SVGEGT. The CDR3 nucleotides are TGTGCCAGCACTTACCGTGAGTGGACTGAAGCTTTCTTT. It specifies CASTYREWTEAFF.

This clonotype was counted a single time. A junction end diverges from the germline sequence, so it may reflect a read error. V and J are TRBV13 and TRBJ2-5, with D perhaps matching TRBD1 (5 bases). From germline, CDR1 is PRHDT and CDR2 FYEKMQ (reference sequence). The CDR3 spans 14 residues. The CDR3 nucleotides are TGTGCCAGCAGCTTAGTGACAGATAAAGAGCCCCAGTACTTC. This encodes CASSLVTDKEPQYF.

This clonotype was detected many times. The chain employs TRBV29-1 and TRBJ1-1, with D perhaps TRBD1 (5 bases). Germline V gives CDR1 SQVTM, CDR2 ANQGSEA. Trimming took 7 bases from V and 5 from J, leaving 17 bases between them. The CDR3 is made up of 13 amino acids. This CDR3 reads CSGVGGRITEAFF. The CDR3 DNA sequence: TGCAGCGGGGTCGGGGGGAGGATTACTGAAGCTTTCTTT.

This clonotype came up many times. The chain employs TRBV4-3 and TRBJ2-3, with TRBD2 matching 11 bases. Germline values: CDR1 LGHNA, CDR2 YSLEER. The CDR3 consists of 16 residues. The J segment lost 2 bases and the V segment lost 4 bases, leaving 5 bases of the junction unmatched. The CDR3 spells CASSPTLAGVTDTQYF. The CDR3 region has the DNA TGCGCCAGCAGCCCTACACTAGCGGGGGTCACAGATACGCAGTATTTT.

The chain joins TRBV25-1 to TRBJ2-7; 9 nucleotides agree with TRBD2. Germline assignment: CDR1 MGHDK and CDR2 SYGVNS. CDR3 length equals 15 residues. Trimming at V came to 6 bases and at J to 0 bases, leaving 6 bases not matched to a gene. The CDR3: CASSLAGEFSYEQYF. In DNA, the CDR3 is TGTGCCAGCAGCTTAGCGGGGGAGTTCTCCTACGAGCAGTACTTC.

Many counts were recorded for this clonotype. Its ends do not fully match the called genes, so a read error is possible. This chain joins TRBV7-9 and TRBJ1-1, with 8 bases aligning to TRBD1. The CDR3 has 16 residues. Germline values: CDR1 SEHNR, CDR2 FQNEAQ (reference sequence). The CDR3 sequence: CASSLGDRGIDTGAFF. The DNA for the CDR3 is TGTGCCAGCAGCTTAGGAGACAGGGGAATTGACACTGGAGCTTTCTTT. The complete variable domain, with remaining parts taken from reference TRBV7-9 and TRBJ1-1, reads DTGVSQNPRHKITKRGQNVTFRCDPISEHNRLYWYRQTLGQGPEFLTYFQNEAQLEKSRLLSDRFSAERPKGSFSTLEIQRTEQGDSAMYLCASSLGDRGIDTGAFFGQGTRLTVV.

The rearrangement uses TRBV12-3 or TRBV12-4 and TRBJ2-7; the match to TRBD2 covers 13 bases. V shed 6 bases and J 5 bases; nucleotides not matched to a gene: 1. The length of the CDR3 is 13 residues. The CDR3 protein is CASRGLAGDEQYF. CDR3 nucleotides: TGTGCCAGCAGAGGACTAGCGGGGGACGAGCAGTACTTC.

With regard to this clonotype: At one boundary the junction diverges from the germline segment, which might be a read error. This chain uses TRBV27 with TRBJ2-4, with 10 bases that match TRBD2. CDR1 and CDR2 (germline): MNHEY, SMNVEV (reference sequence). The CDR3 length is 15 residues. CDR3 sequence reads: CASRLAGLAKNIQCF. CDR3 nucleotide sequence: TGTGCCAGCAGACTAGCGGGGCTAGCCAAAAACATTCAGTGCTTC.

This clonotype has at least ten counts. The CDR3 nucleotides are TGCGCCAGCAGTCACCCACCAGGGGTGTTTTTT. As protein: CASSHPPGVFF. This sequence joins TRBV23-1 and TRBJ1-4; a possible D gene is TRBD1 (6 bases). TRBV23-1 is labeled an ORF, and its function is uncertain. The CDR3 has 11 residues. V lost 3 bases and J 15 bases, leaving 11 bases between the germline ends.

Concerning this clonotype: This may arise from a read error, as a much more abundant clone is one base away. The rearrangement uses TRBV5-1 and TRBJ2-5, with a possible D match to TRBD1 (6 bases). Trimming took off 1 base at V and 2 bases at J, with 12 bases between the two ends. This CDR3 is built from 15 residues. Germline V gene lookup returns CDR1 SGHRS and CDR2 YFSETQ. The CDR3 loop is CASSLRTVAQETQYF. The CDR3 region has the DNA TGCGCCAGCAGCTTGCGGACAGTAGCTCAAGAGACCCAGTACTTC.

The chain links TRBV4-2 to TRBJ2-7; D is perhaps TRBD1 or TRBD2 (5 bases each). The CDR3 consists of 12 residues. The V gene's germline CDR1 is LGHNA and CDR2 YNFKEQ. Trimming pared 3 bases from V and 5 bases from J, leaving 8 bases between. CDR3 loop: CASSQRGDEQYF. The CDR3 DNA reads as TGTGCCAGCAGCCAGCGAGGGGACGAGCAGTACTTC.

The chain carries TRBV7-9 and TRBJ1-4; D is possibly TRBD1 (5 bases). In germline, CDR1 is SEHNR, CDR2 FQNEAQ (reference sequence). Trimming took 10 bases from V and 0 from J, leaving 18 bases between them. There are 16 residues in the CDR3. CDR3 bases: TGTGCCACAGGGAAGCTATCTCTCGCAACTAATGAAAAACTGTTTTTT. Translation: CATGKLSLATNEKLFF.

V is TRBV7-7 and J is TRBJ1-2; D might be TRBD1 (5 bases). Germline assignment: CDR1 SSHAT and CDR2 FNYEAQ (reference sequence). The CDR3 is 12 residues long. The chain's CDR3 is CANSTENYGYTF. In DNA form, the CDR3 reads TGTGCTAACTCGACAGAGAACTATGGCTACACCTTC.

In this sample, this clonotype turned up many times. The J gene is TRBJ1-5, the V gene TRBV27; TRBD1 aligns across 7 bases. Germline CDR1 MNHEY, CDR2 SMNVEV (reference sequence). Trimming at V came to 0 bases and at J to 4 bases, leaving 3 bases not matched to a gene. The CDR3 runs 15 residues. CDR3 residues: CASSLSGQANQPQHF. CDR3 DNA sequence: TGTGCCAGCAGTTTATCAGGACAGGCTAATCAGCCCCAGCATTTT.